Listed here are 11 T cell receptor beta chains from one sample, sequenced in a study of blood T cells in healthy people across ages (dated by TCRdb to between 2014 and 2016). Libraries were prepared through 5' RACE. Reads for this sample came from an Illumina HiSeq 2500. A second roughly 6 to 12 cycle PCR used a sample-barcoded 5' primer and a J-beta primer mix. TCRdb trimmed public reads at Q25 via fastp, called clones via MiXCR and kept in-frame beta chains. A single entry per CDR3 protein holds the most common genes and DNA from its merged rows. The sample contains around 1,700,000 distinct CDR3 sequences, 28% of them found a single time. The ten largest clones capture 7.7% of the sample. The sequencing input was blood. These receptors came from a woman aged 30 to 39 in good health.

This rearrangement joins TRBV6-5 to TRBJ1-6; D is perhaps TRBD1 (5 bases). V dropped 2 bases and J dropped 0 bases, with 8 bases sitting between them. The CDR3 length is 16 residues. CDR1 and CDR2 from the germline V gene are MNHEY and SVGAGI. CDR3 region: CASSYGGGSYNSPLHF. Here the CDR3 DNA reads TGTGCCAGCAGTTACGGGGGGGGCTCCTATAATTCACCCCTCCACTTT.

Only a few counts were recorded for this clonotype. The rearrangement uses TRBV5-6 and TRBJ1-1; D gene ambiguous. CDR1 is SGHDT, CDR2 YYEEEE, per germline. The V gene lost 4 bases and the J gene lost 3 bases, with 13 bases spanning the gap. This CDR3 is built from 14 residues. The CDR3 reads CASSQLSGDTEAFF. The CDR3 bases are TGTGCCAGCAGCCAGCTTAGTGGTGACACTGAAGCTTTCTTT.

The V call is TRBV4-1, the J call TRBJ2-5; the match to TRBD2 covers 7 bases. CDR1 is MGHRA and CDR2 is YSYEKL in the germline V gene. The junction had 17 bases not matched to a gene; V was cut back by 2 bases and J by 11 bases. The CDR3 is made up of 16 amino acids. CDR3 amino acids: CASSQPTSSRRNEQYF. CDR3 nucleotide sequence: TGCGCCAGCAGCCAACCGACTAGCTCCCGGAGGAATGAGCAGTACTTC.

This chain connects TRBV6-1 to TRBJ1-5; 7 bases map to TRBD1. The ends lost 6 bases at V and 7 bases at J; junction bases unmatched: 12. Germline CDR1 reads MNHNS; CDR2 reads SASEGT. The CDR3 loop spans 15 amino acids. The CDR3 DNA sequence: TGTGCCAGCAGCTCCCAGACAGGGATAAACCAGCCCCAGCATTTT. Protein product: CASSSQTGINQPQHF.

The DNA of the CDR3 is TGTGCCAGCTCACCATTGGACAGGGTCGAGACCCAGTACTTC. This codes for CASSPLDRVETQYF. The chain recombines TRBV18 with TRBJ2-5; TRBD1 matches 8 bases. After removal of 2 bases from V and 5 bases from J, the junction contained 4 bases not matched to a gene. CDR1 and CDR2 from the germline V gene are KGHSH and LQKENI. CDR3 length equals 14 residues.

Details on this clonotype: Relative to the germline gene, one junction end is altered; a read error may explain this. The CDR3 DNA reads as TGTGCCAACAGCCCTCCGGGAGGGGGCGGTGAAAAACTGTTTTTT. This sequence encodes CANSPPGGGGEKLFF. The gene calls are TRBV3-1 and TRBJ1-4, with TRBD1 matching over 7 bases. CDR3 length: 15 amino acids. Germline V gene data show CDR1 as LGHDT and CDR2 as YNNKEL (reference sequence).

CDR3 residues: CSARAGSGDQPQHF. In nucleotides, the CDR3 is TGCAGTGCTAGAGCCGGGTCAGGGGATCAGCCCCAGCATTTT. The chain couples TRBV20-1 to TRBJ1-5; TRBD1 is a possible D gene (6 bases). V was shortened by 1 base and J by 5 bases, with 12 bases between the two germline ends. Germline V lookup: CDR1 DFQATT, CDR2 SNEGSKA (reference sequence). This CDR3 comprises 14 residues.

This clonotype was counted between two and nine times. A read error may produce the germline difference seen at one junction end. V usage is TRBV28 and J usage is TRBJ1-5; TRBD1 is a possible D gene (5 bases). The CDR3 is 15 amino acids. Germline V gives CDR1 MDHEN, CDR2 SYDVKM. The CDR3 here is CAGSLGTVGNQPQHF. The CDR3 DNA follows: TGTGCCGGCAGTTTGGGGACGGTAGGCAATCAGCCCCAGCATTTT.

This clonotype has more than one count but fewer than ten. This chain links TRBV28 with TRBJ2-4; TRBD1 aligns across 9 bases. The end of the DNA is better explained by TRBJ2-7, so the J call may be wrong. The CDR3 spans 16 residues. The germline V gene has CDR1 MDHEN and CDR2 SYDVKM. Here the CDR3 DNA reads TGTGCCAGCAGTTTAAGGGGCCAGGGACAGGGCGGCGAGCAGTACTTC. Amino acids: CASSLRGQGQGGEQYF.

The chain links TRBV5-1 to TRBJ2-1; 9 bases are a match to TRBD1. Trimming cost V 4 bases and J 6 bases; bases outside gene matches: 8. The germline V gene encodes CDR1 SGHRS and CDR2 YFSETQ. The CDR3 consists of 15 residues. CDR3 sequence reads: CASSTTGQGFNEQFF. CDR3 nucleotide sequence: TGCGCCAGCAGCACTACCGGACAGGGGTTCAATGAGCAGTTCTTC.

The chain links TRBV7-2 to TRBJ2-7, with D perhaps TRBD1 (6 bases). Trimming removed 4 bases from V and 2 bases from J, with 18 bases in between. This CDR3 has 16 residues. From germline, CDR1 is SGHTA and CDR2 FQGNSA. The CDR3 protein is CASSSPHRVHPYEQYF. The CDR3 nucleotides read TGTGCCAGCAGCTCGCCACACAGGGTACATCCCTACGAGCAGTACTTC.